The 9 T cell receptor beta chains below come from one sample, sequenced in a study of cytomegalovirus exposure and HLA in healthy donors (dated 2017 in TCRdb). The library was made by the immunoSEQ multiplex PCR assay. The multiplex PCR relied on a mix of 60 forward primers for TCR Vbeta segments and 13 reverse primers for TCR Jbeta segments. Imported from immuneACCESS, the table was reduced by TCRdb to in-frame sequences with V and J called. These copies leave out some clones; in studies compared against another copy, an unresolved V gene accounts for under half, and the cause of the remainder is not known. The sample table records about 110,000 clones. The top ten hold 0.59% of the sample. The specimen sequenced was PBMCs. The receptors here all came from a man over 45 in good health and CMV-seronegative.

The rearrangement uses TRBV5-5 and TRBJ1-1, with D possibly TRBD1 on 6 matching bases. V lost 2 bases and J 1 base, leaving 9 bases between the germline ends. Germline V CDR1 and CDR2: SGHKS, YYEKEE (reference sequence). The CDR3 covers 14 residues. CDR3 DNA sequence: TGTGCCAGCAGCTTAAGGACAGAGAACACTGAAGCTTTCTTT. Its translation: CASSLRTENTEAFF.

Notes on this clone: Distinct nucleotide sequences in the sample also encode this CDR3. The chain carries TRBV2 and TRBJ1-1, with D tentatively TRBD1 (5 bases). Trimming took off 6 bases at V and 0 bases at J, with 11 bases between the two ends. Germline CDR1 and CDR2: SNHLY and FYNNEI. CDR3 length: 14 amino acids. The CDR3 DNA reads as TGTGCCAGCAGGGCGGGACGGCTGAACACTGAAGCTTTCTTT. Translated: CASRAGRLNTEAFF.

This chain links TRBV5-1 with TRBJ2-7, with D perhaps matching TRBD2 (6 bases). The V end lost 0 bases, the J end lost 5 bases, and 15 bases lay between the germline ends. This CDR3 is built from 15 residues. CDR1 is SGHRS and CDR2 is YFSETQ in the germline V gene. The CDR3 loop is CASSLVAGYLDEQYF. Written as DNA, the CDR3 is TGCGCCAGCAGCTTGGTCGCGGGATACTTGGACGAGCAGTACTTC.

The rearrangement links TRBV30 to TRBJ1-1; D is uncertain. The V end lost 0 bases, the J end lost 0 bases, and 14 bases lay between the germline ends. This CDR3 contains 16 residues. CDR1 is GTSNPN, CDR2 SVGIG, per germline (reference sequence). The CDR3 spells CAWSVYPRRMNTEAFF. CDR3 coding DNA: TGTGCCTGGAGTGTTTACCCGAGAAGAATGAACACTGAAGCTTTCTTT.

This sequence joins TRBV14 and TRBJ1-4; 10 bases are shared with TRBD1. Trimming removed 2 bases from V and 6 bases from J; junction bases left unmatched: 6. This CDR3 spans 16 amino acids. CDR1 and CDR2 (germline): SGHDN, FVKESK. For the CDR3, the DNA is TGTGCCAGCAGCCAACTGTCGGGGACAGGGGATGAAAAACTGTTTTTT. Its translation: CASSQLSGTGDEKLFF.

The rearrangement uses TRBV5-1 and TRBJ1-3; 9 nucleotides match TRBD1. Germline lookup yields CDR1 SGHRS and CDR2 YFSETQ. The length of the CDR3 is 17 residues. The ends lost 0 bases at V and 3 bases at J; junction bases unmatched: 7. The CDR3: CASSLVGQGSLGNTIYF. The CDR3, as DNA: TGCGCCAGCAGCTTGGTTGGACAGGGGAGTCTTGGAAACACCATATATTTT.

The V and J genes are TRBV5-4 and TRBJ1-6, with 12 bases lining up with TRBD1. CDR3 length: 15 residues. The germline V gene has CDR1 SGHNT and CDR2 YYREEE (reference sequence). J was trimmed by 9 bases and V by 4 bases; bases with no gene match: 5. The DNA of the CDR3 is TGTGCCAGCAGCAAGGGACAGGGGGCTACTTCACCCCTCCACTTT. It yields the protein CASSKGQGATSPLHF.

The rearrangement uses TRBV5-6 and TRBJ2-7; possibly TRBD1 for D (5 bases). V was trimmed by 4 bases and J by 2 bases, leaving 10 bases between them. The CDR3 loop spans 13 amino acids. Germline assignment: CDR1 SGHDT and CDR2 YYEEEE. The CDR3 protein is CASSVGPPYEQYF. CDR3 DNA: TGTGCCAGCAGCGTGGGGCCTCCCTACGAGCAGTACTTC.

V usage is TRBV7-3 and J usage is TRBJ2-5, with 9 positions matching TRBD1. V was pared by 6 bases and J by 5 bases, with 7 bases of the junction left unmatched. CDR3 size: 14 residues. CDR1 is SGHTA and CDR2 is FQGTGA in the germline V gene. CDR3 DNA sequence: TGTGCCAGCAGTCCCGGGACAGGGAGGGAGACCCAGTACTTC. Encoded protein: CASSPGTGRETQYF.